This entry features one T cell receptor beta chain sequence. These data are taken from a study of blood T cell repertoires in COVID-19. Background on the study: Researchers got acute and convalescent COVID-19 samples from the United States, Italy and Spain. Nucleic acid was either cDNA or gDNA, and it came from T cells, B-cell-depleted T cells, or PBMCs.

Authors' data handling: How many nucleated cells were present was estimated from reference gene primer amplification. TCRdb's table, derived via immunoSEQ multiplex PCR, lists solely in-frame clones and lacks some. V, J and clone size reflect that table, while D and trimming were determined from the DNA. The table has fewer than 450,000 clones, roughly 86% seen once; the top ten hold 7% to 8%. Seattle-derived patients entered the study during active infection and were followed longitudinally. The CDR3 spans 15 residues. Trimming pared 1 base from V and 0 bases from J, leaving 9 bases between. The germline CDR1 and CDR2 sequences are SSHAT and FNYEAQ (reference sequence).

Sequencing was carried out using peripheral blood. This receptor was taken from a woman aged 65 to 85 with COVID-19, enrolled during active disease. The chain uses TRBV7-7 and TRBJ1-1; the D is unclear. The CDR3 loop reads CASSLDPAVNTEAFF. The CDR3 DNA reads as TGTGCCAGCAGCTTAGACCCGGCGGTGAACACTGAAGCTTTCTTT.